This is a list of T cell receptor beta chains from one sample in a study of T cells in localized non-small cell lung cancer. This table comes from immunoSEQ multiplex PCR, and its TCRdb copy is limited to in-frame clones, with some not included. The table shows more than 25,000 clones, with approximately 90% occurring only once. The source was peripheral blood, collected before any cancer treatment. The receptors come from a female donor aged 60 or older with stage III squamous cell lung carcinoma. The CDR3 runs from the conserved cysteine through the conserved F or W. The D gene is left open where the match is weak. Clone size is stated in some rows and not others, as once, few, many or a class when expanded.

D gene	V gene	J gene	clone size	CDR3 DNA	CDR3 protein
NA	TRBV7-2	TRBJ1-5	NA	TGTGCCAGCAGCTTAAGTTTGACCAGCAATCAGCCCCAGCATTTT	CASSLSLTSNQPQHF
TRBD2	TRBV5-1	TRBJ2-1	once	TGCGCCAGCAGGGCCGGGACTAGGAGCTCCTACAATGAGCAGTTCTTC	CASRAGTRSSYNEQFF
NA	TRBV5-5	TRBJ1-5	NA	TGTGCCAGCAGCACCGGGACGAATAGCAATCAGCCCCAGCATTTT	CASSTGTNSNQPQHF
NA	TRBV5-4	TRBJ1-2	NA	TGTGCCAGCAGCTTGAAAGGGGGAACCCGCGTACTCTATGGCTACACCTTC	CASSLKGGTRVLYGYTF
TRBD1	TRBV20-1	TRBJ1-1	NA	TGCAGTGCTCTTGGGACAGTACAAGCTTTCTTT	CSALGTVQAFF
NA	TRBV28	TRBJ2-1	NA	TGTGCCAGCAGTCCTCATCATTACAATGAGCAGTTCTTC	CASSPHHYNEQFF
NA	TRBV18	TRBJ1-1	NA	TGTGCCAGCTCACCAAGCCAACGGCCGCCAAACACTGAAGCTTTCTTT	CASSPSQRPPNTEAFF
NA	TRBV4-1	TRBJ1-2	once	TGCGCCAGCAGCCTAAGCCCAGACTTAAACTATGGCTACACCTTC	CASSLSPDLNYGYTF
NA	TRBV19	TRBJ1-4	few	TGTGCCAGTAGTATAGTAGGAGGGATCACTAATGAAAAACTGTTTTTT	CASSIVGGITNEKLFF
TRBD1	TRBV5-1	TRBJ2-5	once	TGCGCCAGCAGCTTTCTGGGGACAGGCGCTGGGGAGACCCAGTACTTC	CASSFLGTGAGETQYF
TRBD1	TRBV4-1	TRBJ1-2	NA	TGCGCCAGCAGACTTACACCGGGACAGGAGGGATTTGGGGATGGCTACACCTTC	CASRLTPGQEGFGDGYTF
NA	TRBV6-1	TRBJ1-2	NA	TGTGCCAGCAGTGAAGTACTTACGTATGGCTACACCTTC	CASSEVLTYGYTF
NA	TRBV6-6	TRBJ1-1	NA	TGTGCCAGCAGTTTTCCGGGCACTGAAGCTTTCTTT	CASSFPGTEAFF
NA	TRBV7-3	TRBJ2-1	NA	TGTGCCAGCAGCCCCAATAGGCATGAGCAGTTCTTC	CASSPNRHEQFF
TRBD2	TRBV7-9	TRBJ2-7	NA	TGTGCCAGCAGCTCCGGGAGGGAGGCGTTCTACGAGCAGTACTTC	CASSSGREAFYEQYF
NA	TRBV5-3	TRBJ1-2	NA	TGTGCCAGAAGCTTAAGTACGGGGGGGCCTGGAGGCTACACCTTC	CARSLSTGGPGGYTF
NA	TRBV9	TRBJ2-7	NA	TGTGCCAGCAGCGTAGAGAGTAGGGCCCCACAAGAAGTAAAGCAGTACTTC	CASSVESRAPQEVKQYF
NA	TRBV28	TRBJ2-7	NA	TGTGCCAGCCGAGGACCGGCCTACGAGCAGTACTTC	CASRGPAYEQYF
TRBD1	TRBV6-1	TRBJ1-4	NA	TGTGCCAGCAGTGATGGGACAGGAGGTAATGAAAAACTGTTTTTT	CASSDGTGGNEKLFF
TRBD2	TRBV7-2	TRBJ2-3	NA	TGTGCCAGCAGCCGAGGGACTAGCGGGGCCAGAAGCACAGATACGCAGTATTTT	CASSRGTSGARSTDTQYF
TRBD2	TRBV6-6	TRBJ2-7	NA	TGTGCCAGCAGTTCTCCCAGATCGGGACTAGCAACCGAGCAGTACTTC	CASSSPRSGLATEQYF
NA	TRBV6-6	TRBJ1-1	NA	TGTGCCAGCAGTCGACAGGCAGAAACTGAAGCTTTCTTT	CASSRQAETEAFF
TRBD2	TRBV5-1	TRBJ2-7	NA	TGCGCCAGCAGCTTCGGACTAGTTGGTGCCTACGAGCAGTACTTC	CASSFGLVGAYEQYF
NA	TRBV28	TRBJ1-1	NA	TGTGCCAGCAGTTTAGGAATATCCGAAGCTTTCTTT	CASSLGISEAFF
NA	TRBV7-2	TRBJ2-1	NA	TGTGCCAGCAGCGGTGGGACGGTGTCCTACAATGAGCAGTTCTTC	CASSGGTVSYNEQFF
NA	TRBV29-1	TRBJ2-1	NA	TGCAGCGTTGGAATGGGCGGATACAATGAGCAGTTCTTC	CSVGMGGYNEQFF
NA	TRBV6-6	TRBJ1-2	NA	TGTGCCAGCAGTGCCGGCATAGGCCTCTATGGCTACACCTTC	CASSAGIGLYGYTF
TRBD2	TRBV9	TRBJ2-1	NA	TGTGCCAGCAGCGAGATAAGCGGGGGGCAATACAATGAGCAGTTCTTC	CASSEISGGQYNEQFF
NA	TRBV28	TRBJ2-6	few	TGTGCCAGCAGTTTGGGGTACACCTGGGGCTCTGGTGGGGCCAACGTCCTGACTTTC	CASSLGYTWGSGGANVLTF
NA	TRBV5-1	TRBJ2-3	NA	TGCGCCAGCACCCGAGAGATACCTAACACAGATACGCAGTATTTT	CASTREIPNTDTQYF
TRBD1	TRBV19	TRBJ2-1	NA	TGTGCCAGTAGTATAAAAAAACAGGGGAGCTACAATGAGCAGTTCTTC	CASSIKKQGSYNEQFF
NA	TRBV12-2	TRBJ2-3	NA	TGTGCAAGTCGCTTAGCGGGGACTAGCGGGAGCACAGATACGCAGTATTTT	CASRLAGTSGSTDTQYF
TRBD1	TRBV28	TRBJ2-6	NA	TGTGCCAGCAGAACCGGGACAGGGTACTCTGGGGCCAACGTCCTGACTTTC	CASRTGTGYSGANVLTF
NA	TRBV2	TRBJ1-1	NA	TGTGCCAGCATTCAGGAGGGTGGCACTGAAGCTTTCTTT	CASIQEGGTEAFF
NA	TRBV6-1	TRBJ1-5	NA	TGTGCCAGCAGCCCGGGGATCTTCAATCAGCCCCAGCATTTT	CASSPGIFNQPQHF
TRBD2	TRBV2	TRBJ2-3	NA	TGTGCCAGCAGTGCGGGACTAGCGGGAGGGGGGAGTACAGATACGCAGTATTTT	CASSAGLAGGGSTDTQYF
TRBD2	TRBV28	TRBJ2-5	NA	TGTGCCAGCAGTCTATTGAGCGGGGCTAGAAGGGAGACCCAGTACTTC	CASSLLSGARRETQYF
NA	TRBV29-1	TRBJ2-1	NA	TGCAGCGTTTCGTCCACAAGGGATGAGCAGTTCTTC	CSVSSTRDEQFF
NA	TRBV19	TRBJ2-3	few	TGTGCCAGTAGTATTAGGCCCAGCGGAGCCACAGATACGCAGTATTTT	CASSIRPSGATDTQYF
NA	TRBV28	TRBJ1-1	NA	TGTGCCAGCAGTTTAACACGTAAGAACACTGAAGCTTTCTTT	CASSLTRKNTEAFF
NA	TRBV2	TRBJ2-2	NA	TGTGCCAGCAGCGTTAACACCGGGGAGCTGTTTTTT	CASSVNTGELFF
NA	TRBV28	TRBJ2-1	NA	TGTGCCAGCAGCCTTTCCCGGGGGCTAGGGTCGTTTAATGAGCAGTTCTTC	CASSLSRGLGSFNEQFF
NA	TRBV7-2	TRBJ2-3	NA	TGTGCCAGCAGCTTAGCCGGGAGTAGCGGGCAGTATTTT	CASSLAGSSGQYF
NA	TRBV27	TRBJ1-2	NA	TGTGCCAGCAGTTTAAGGTCCGGGGAGCTCCTCTATGGCTACACCTTC	CASSLRSGELLYGYTF
TRBD1	TRBV18	TRBJ1-2	NA	TGTGCCAGCTCAACCCAAGCCCCTGGGACAGGGTATAACTATGGCTACACCTTC	CASSTQAPGTGYNYGYTF
NA	TRBV11-2	TRBJ1-1	NA	TGTGCCAGCAGCTTAGGTTTTGGTTACACTGAAGCTTTCTTT	CASSLGFGYTEAFF
NA	TRBV5-5	TRBJ2-5	NA	TGTGCCAGCAGCTTGGGACCGGAGCAAGAGACCCAGTACTTC	CASSLGPEQETQYF
TRBD2	TRBV25-1	TRBJ2-2	NA	TGTGCCAGCAGGACGGGAGGGAACACCGGGGAGCTGTTTTTT	CASRTGGNTGELFF
NA	TRBV5-4	TRBJ2-5	NA	TGTGCCAGCCGATCAGCGGGTAATCAAGAGACCCAGTACTTC	CASRSAGNQETQYF
TRBD1	TRBV19	TRBJ2-7	NA	TGTGCCAGTAGTCCACCGGGACAGCACTACGAGCAGTACTTC	CASSPPGQHYEQYF
TRBD1	TRBV2	TRBJ1-5	NA	TGTGCCACCGGCGTCCGGGACAGGGAGCATTTT	CATGVRDREHF
TRBD2	TRBV6-1	TRBJ2-3	few	TGTGCCAGCACCAGCGGGAGGATGGGAGATACGCAGTATTTT	CASTSGRMGDTQYF
NA	TRBV5-1	TRBJ2-3	NA	TGCGCCAGTACGACTGACCCTAGCACAGATACGCAGTATTTT	CASTTDPSTDTQYF